The 21 T cell receptor beta chains presented below share a single source sample, sequenced in a study of blood T cell repertoires in COVID-19. The assay was immunoSEQ multiplex PCR, and TCRdb's table has in-frame clones only and misses some. The sample yields tens of thousands of clones, over 75% seen once. Sequences were obtained from peripheral blood. Source of these receptors: a human donor with active COVID-19. The donor label of this sample is uncertain.

Only one count was recorded for this clone. The V gene is TRBV7-8, the J gene TRBJ1-6, with a weak D call TRBD1 (6 bases). V gave up 1 base and J gave up 6 bases, with 19 bases separating them. This CDR3 region has 18 residues. From germline, CDR1 is SGHVS and CDR2 FQNEAQ. DNA of the CDR3: TGTGCCAGCAGCTTAGAATTTACAGGGTCTTTTGGTAATTCACCCCTCCACTTT. This translates into CASSLEFTGSFGNSPLHF.

This CDR3 is CASSLDPGSGGINEQFF. The CDR3 DNA reads TGTGCCAGCAGCTTAGATCCGGGTAGCGGGGGAATCAATGAGCAGTTCTTC. V usage is TRBV7-9 and J usage is TRBJ2-1, with TRBD2 matching over 9 bases. Trimming removed 1 base from V and 6 bases from J; junction bases left unmatched: 10. This CDR3 contains 17 residues. Germline assignment: CDR1 SEHNR and CDR2 FQNEAQ (reference sequence).

On this clone: At one end the junction does not follow the germline gene, possibly because of a read error. This rearrangement joins TRBV5-5 to TRBJ1-2; 7 nucleotides match TRBD1. CDR1 and CDR2 from the germline V gene are SGHKS and YYEKEE (reference sequence). This CDR3 is built from 14 residues. The CDR3 region has the DNA TGTGCCAGCAGCTTAGACCCCGTCGGGACAGATACAAACTTC. Protein product: CASSLDPVGTDTNF.

The chain employs TRBV5-6 and TRBJ2-5; TRBD2 matches at 7 bases. The J segment lost 6 bases and the V segment lost 0 bases, leaving 5 bases of the junction unmatched. The CDR3 spans 14 residues. From germline, CDR1 is SGHDT and CDR2 YYEEEE. This chain's CDR3 is CASSLELAVKTQYF. CDR3 coding DNA: TGTGCCAGCAGCTTGGAGCTAGCGGTAAAGACCCAGTACTTC.

The gene calls are TRBV3-1 (or the pseudogene TRBV3-2) and TRBJ1-1, with TRBD1 matching over 12 bases. Trimming cost V 2 bases and J 3 bases; bases outside gene matches: 7. Germline CDR1 LGHDT, CDR2 YNNKEL (reference sequence). CDR3 length: 17 residues. The CDR3 protein is CASSQFGTGGFYTEAFF. The DNA for the CDR3 is TGTGCCAGCAGCCAATTCGGGACAGGGGGCTTTTACACTGAAGCTTTCTTT.

This chain uses TRBV5-6 with TRBJ2-1; 9 nucleotides line up with TRBD1. The J segment lost 3 bases and the V segment lost 5 bases, leaving 6 bases of the junction unmatched. This CDR3 has 15 amino acids. Germline CDR1 and CDR2: SGHDT and YYEEEE. CDR3 loop: CASRRGTGLYNEQFF. CDR3 in DNA: TGTGCCAGCAGACGCGGGACAGGGCTCTACAATGAGCAGTTCTTC.

This chain joins TRBV6-2 or TRBV6-3 and TRBJ2-1; TRBD2 matches 9 bases. CDR3 length: 15 amino acids. V shed 3 bases and J 5 bases; nucleotides not matched to a gene: 5. Germline CDR1 and CDR2: MNHEY and SVGEGT. The DNA for the CDR3 is TGTGCCAGCAGTTATTGGCGGGGGGGGGACAATGAGCAGTTCTTC. As protein: CASSYWRGGDNEQFF.

Of note for this clone: One junction end disagrees with the germline gene, perhaps due to a read error. The CDR3 loop is CASSPGPSIPLF. DNA for the CDR3: TGTGCCAGCTCACCAGGGCCGTCTATACCGCTATTC. The chain links TRBV18 to TRBJ1-2; D is uncertain. Germline CDR1 reads KGHSH; CDR2 reads LQKENI. This CDR3 contains 12 residues.

The J gene is TRBJ2-2, the V gene TRBV7-9; 13 bases agree with TRBD2. V gave up 5 bases and J gave up 5 bases; unmatched junction bases: 8. The CDR3 has 17 residues. CDR1 is SEHNR, CDR2 FQNEAQ, per germline (reference sequence). CDR3 region: CASSLPTSGGWTGELFF. The CDR3 region has the DNA TGTGCCAGCAGCCTCCCGACTAGCGGGGGGTGGACCGGGGAGCTGTTTTTT.

The chain combines TRBV7-9 with TRBJ2-3; unclear D gene. Germline V gene data show CDR1 as SEHNR and CDR2 as FQNEAQ (reference sequence). The V end was cut by 1 base, the J end by 1 base, with 3 bases between. The CDR3 totals 13 residues. In DNA, the CDR3 is TGTGCCAGCAGCTTAGTAGGCACAGATACGCAGTATTTT. It translates to CASSLVGTDTQYF.

The chain joins TRBV5-1 to TRBJ1-1, with D maybe TRBD1 (5 bases). This CDR3 is 15 amino acids long. Germline V CDR1 and CDR2: SGHRS, YFSETQ. V lost 0 bases, J lost 3 bases, and 12 bases lay in between. The DNA of the CDR3 is TGCGCCAGCAGCTTGGCCACGGCAGGGCACACTGAAGCTTTCTTT. Translation: CASSLATAGHTEAFF.

V usage is TRBV7-8 and J usage is TRBJ2-7; D might be TRBD2 (7 bases). CDR1 and CDR2 (germline): SGHVS, FQNEAQ. CDR3 size: 15 residues. Between the trimmed V and J ends, which lost 4 bases and 4 bases, there was a span of 17 bases. This chain's CDR3 is CASSSPRGGRYEQYF. The CDR3 DNA follows: TGTGCCAGCAGCTCCCCCCGCGGGGGCAGATACGAGCAGTACTTC.

This chain joins TRBV27 and TRBJ2-2; 10 bases are shared with TRBD2. The junction had 9 bases not matched to a gene; V was cut back by 6 bases and J by 5 bases. The CDR3 spans 16 residues. Germline CDR1 and CDR2: MNHEY and SMNVEV (reference sequence). The CDR3 DNA is TGTGCCAGCAGCCCCCATCAGACTAGCGGGACCGGGGAGCTGTTTTTT. Translation gives CASSPHQTSGTGELFF.

The V and J genes are TRBV11-2 and TRBJ2-3, with 9 bases lining up with TRBD2. This CDR3 region has 14 residues. Germline V gives CDR1 SGHAT, CDR2 FQNNGV. J lost 4 bases, V lost 4 bases, and 3 bases had no gene match. This CDR3 is CASSSGLAPDTQYF. CDR3 nucleotide sequence: TGTGCCAGCAGCTCGGGACTAGCTCCAGATACGCAGTATTTT. The full variable domain, completed using reference TRBV11-2 and TRBJ2-3, is EAGVAQSPRYKIIEKRQSVAFWCNPISGHATLYWYQQILGQGPKLLIQFQNNGVVDDSQLPKDRFSAERLKGVDSTLKIQPAKLEDSAVYLCASSSGLAPDTQYFGPGTRLTVL.

A single count supports this clone. This rearrangement joins TRBV2 to TRBJ2-1; TRBD2 matches 8 bases. Unmatched junction bases numbered 2, after V lost 2 bases and J lost 5 bases. Germline V gene sequence: CDR1 SNHLY, CDR2 FYNNEI. The CDR3 extends over 14 amino acids. The DNA of the CDR3 is TGTGCCAGCAGTGAACGGGGGGGCAACAATGAGCAGTTCTTC. Translated, it gives CASSERGGNNEQFF.

This chain uses TRBV7-3 with TRBJ2-3; D ambiguous. The CDR3 contains 15 residues. Looked up from germline, CDR1 is SGHTA and CDR2 is FQGTGA. V was shortened by 3 bases and J by 0 bases, with 10 bases between the two germline ends. As DNA, the CDR3 is TGTGCCAGCAGCTTGACATATGCTAGCACAGATACGCAGTATTTT. It encodes CASSLTYASTDTQYF.

Concerning this clone: Sequence at one end of the junction differs from germline and may be a read error. DNA of the CDR3: TGTGCTAGCAGCTTCGGGACTGGGTCCTACGAGCAGTACTTC. Its protein is CASSFGTGSYEQYF. The chain is built from TRBV7-7 and TRBJ2-7; D might be TRBD2 (6 bases). In germline, CDR1 is SSHAT, CDR2 FNYEAQ (reference sequence). The CDR3 covers 14 residues. The full variable domain, rest sourced from reference TRBV7-7 and TRBJ2-7, is GAGVSQSPRYKVTKRGQDVTLRCDPISSHATLYWYQQALGQGPEFLTYFNYEAQPDKSGLPSDRFSAERPEGSISTLTIQRTEQRDSAMYRCASSFGTGSYEQYFGPGTRLTVT.

The J gene is TRBJ1-2, the V gene TRBV5-5, with a possible D match to TRBD1 (6 bases). Germline CDR1 is SGHKS and CDR2 is YYEKEE (reference sequence). V lost 4 bases to trimming and J lost 4 bases, with 17 bases between them. CDR3 length: 15 amino acids. The CDR3 loop is CASSRRGEGSYGYTF. The CDR3 DNA follows: TGTGCCAGCAGCCGTAGGGGGGAGGGCTCCTATGGCTACACCTTC.

Only one count was recorded for this clone. The chain carries TRBV4-3 and TRBJ2-4, with a weak D call TRBD2 (5 bases). V dropped 1 base and J dropped 11 bases, with 12 bases sitting between them. CDR1 is LGHNA and CDR2 is YSLEER in the germline V gene. There are 13 residues in the CDR3. The CDR3 region is CASSQGTSSLQYF. The CDR3 DNA sequence: TGCGCCAGCAGCCAAGGGACTTCGAGCCTTCAGTACTTC.

J is TRBJ2-7 and V is TRBV10-3; the D gene is possibly TRBD1 (5 bases). Germline V gene sequence: CDR1 ENHRY, CDR2 SYGVKD. The CDR3 consists of 12 residues. The V end lost 0 bases, the J end lost 13 bases, and 13 bases lay between the germline ends. The CDR3 DNA reads as TGTGCCATCAGTGAGTCGACAGCGTGGGTTTACTTC. Its translation is CAISESTAWVYF.

The V call is TRBV18, the J call TRBJ2-2; no firm D call. Trimming shortened V by 3 bases and J by 5 bases, and 13 bases separated the two germline ends. Germline loops: CDR1 KGHSH, CDR2 LQKENI. This CDR3 comprises 15 residues. The CDR3 DNA follows: TGTGCCAGCTCACCCCCCGGGTCACGGACCGGGGAGCTGTTTTTT. The encoded protein is CASSPPGSRTGELFF. The full variable domain, completed using reference TRBV18 and TRBJ2-2, is NAGVMQNPRHLVRRRGQEARLRCSPMKGHSHVYWYRQLPEEGLKFMVYLQKENIIDESGMPKERFSAEFPKEGPSILRIQQVVRGDSAAYFCASSPPGSRTGELFFGEGSRLTVL.